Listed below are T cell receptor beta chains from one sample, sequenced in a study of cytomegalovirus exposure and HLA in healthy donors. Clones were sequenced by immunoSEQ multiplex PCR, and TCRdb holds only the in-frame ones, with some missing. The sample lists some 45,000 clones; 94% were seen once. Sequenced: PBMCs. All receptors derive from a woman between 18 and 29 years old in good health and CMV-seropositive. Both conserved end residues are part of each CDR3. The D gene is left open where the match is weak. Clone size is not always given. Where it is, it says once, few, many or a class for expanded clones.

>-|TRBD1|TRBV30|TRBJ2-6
CAWSQGASSSGANVLTF
TGTGCCTGGAGTCAGGGGGCATCATCCTCTGGGGCCAACGTCCTGACTTTC
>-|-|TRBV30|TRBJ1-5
CAWSLGGNQPQHF
TGTGCCTGGAGTCTGGGAGGCAATCAGCCCCAGCATTTT
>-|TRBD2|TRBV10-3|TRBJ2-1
CAISESASGAYNEQFF
TGTGCCATCAGTGAGTCAGCTAGCGGGGCCTACAATGAGCAGTTCTTC
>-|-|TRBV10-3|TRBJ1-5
CAISEQGSDQPQHF
TGTGCCATCAGTGAGCAGGGTTCGGATCAGCCCCAGCATTTT
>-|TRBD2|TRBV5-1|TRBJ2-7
CASTPSGSAEQYF
TGCGCCAGCACCCCTAGCGGGAGTGCCGAGCAGTACTTC
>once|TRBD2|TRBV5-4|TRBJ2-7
CATTSGRGHEQYF
TGTGCCACAACTAGCGGGAGAGGCCACGAGCAGTACTTC
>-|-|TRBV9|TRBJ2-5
CASSEGGEETQYF
TGTGCCAGCAGCGAAGGAGGCGAAGAGACCCAGTACTTC
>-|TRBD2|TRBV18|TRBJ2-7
CASSPGLAGAAYEQYF
TGTGCCAGCTCACCAGGACTAGCGGGAGCAGCCTACGAGCAGTACTTC
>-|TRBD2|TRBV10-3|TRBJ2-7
CAIRGLAGDEQYF
TGTGCCATCAGGGGACTAGCGGGAGACGAGCAGTACTTC
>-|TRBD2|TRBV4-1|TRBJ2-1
CASSLAGVPTGEQFF
TGCGCCAGCAGCTTAGCGGGAGTACCGACTGGGGAGCAGTTCTTC
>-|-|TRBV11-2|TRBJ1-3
CASSSVAGGNTIYF
TGTGCCAGCAGCTCCGTCGCGGGGGGAAACACCATATATTTT
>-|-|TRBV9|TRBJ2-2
CASSVATRTSVDTGELFF
TGTGCCAGCAGCGTAGCTACCCGTACTAGTGTAGACACCGGGGAGCTGTTTTTT
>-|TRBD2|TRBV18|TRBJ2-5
CASSPLTSGSLRETQYF
TGTGCCAGCTCACCCCTGACTAGCGGGAGCCTCCGGGAGACCCAGTACTTC
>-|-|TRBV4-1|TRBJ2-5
CASSQVGGTQYF
TGCGCCAGCAGCCAAGTGGGGGGGACCCAGTACTTC
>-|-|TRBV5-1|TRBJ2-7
CASSREGIDEQYF
TGCGCCAGCAGCCGGGAAGGGATCGACGAGCAGTACTTC
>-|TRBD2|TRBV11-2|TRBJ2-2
CASSISGRVTGELFF
TGTGCCAGCAGCATTAGCGGGAGGGTTACCGGGGAGCTGTTTTTT
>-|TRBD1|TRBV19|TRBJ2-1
CASSLRTGGNEQFF
TGTGCCAGTAGTCTCCGGACAGGGGGCAATGAGCAGTTCTTC
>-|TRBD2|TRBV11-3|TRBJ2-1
CASSTSGRGYNEQFF
TGTGCCAGCAGCACTAGCGGGCGGGGTTACAATGAGCAGTTCTTC
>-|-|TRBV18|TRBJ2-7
CASSPYQGTYEQYF
TGTGCCAGCTCACCCTACCAGGGGACCTACGAGCAGTACTTC
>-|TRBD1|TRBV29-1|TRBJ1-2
CSVDPWTGGVGYTF
TGCAGCGTTGATCCCTGGACAGGAGGGGTTGGCTACACCTTC
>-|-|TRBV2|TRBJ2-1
CASIGGSYNEQFF
TGTGCCAGCATTGGCGGGTCCTACAATGAGCAGTTCTTC
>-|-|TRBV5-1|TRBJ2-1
CASSLNPVYNEQFF
TGCGCCAGCAGCTTAAATCCCGTCTACAATGAGCAGTTCTTC
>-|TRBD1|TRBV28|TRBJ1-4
CASREQGRGEKLFF
TGTGCCAGCAGGGAACAGGGGCGGGGTGAAAAACTGTTTTTT
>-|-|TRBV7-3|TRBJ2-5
CASSPGIQETQYF
TGTGCCAGCAGCCCAGGTATACAAGAGACCCAGTACTTC
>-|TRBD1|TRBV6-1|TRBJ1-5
CASSDTPGTGLQPQHF
TGTGCCAGCAGTGACACCCCCGGGACAGGGCTTCAGCCCCAGCATTTT
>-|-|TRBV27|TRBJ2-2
CASSSPGRRPNTGELFF
TGTGCCAGCAGTTCCCCCGGTAGGAGGCCGAACACCGGGGAGCTGTTTTTT